This is a list of T cell receptor beta chains from one sample in a study of cytomegalovirus exposure and HLA in healthy donors. Method: immunoSEQ multiplex PCR; TCRdb's copy keeps in-frame clones and lacks some. The sample lists about 110,000 clones; approximately 94% were seen once. The source material was PBMCs. The receptors come from a woman aged 18-30 years in good health and CMV-seronegative. Both conserved end residues are part of each CDR3. Each record gives: J gene, V gene, D gene, clone size, CDR3 DNA, CDR3 protein. A D gene is named only where the DNA matches it firmly. Some rows have no size entry. The others give once, few or many, or a class for an expanded clone.

j_call: TRBJ1-1
v_call: TRBV11-1
d_call: TRBD1
clone_size: few
cdr3_nt: TGTGCCAGCAGCTTGACTCAGGGGGGCACTGAAGCTTTCTTT
cdr3_aa: CASSLTQGGTEAFF

j_call: TRBJ2-5
v_call: TRBV27
d_call: .
clone_size: .
cdr3_nt: TGTGCCAGCAGTTTCGACCGTAAGCGGACCCAGTACTTC
cdr3_aa: CASSFDRKRTQYF

j_call: TRBJ2-1
v_call: TRBV9
d_call: TRBD1
clone_size: .
cdr3_nt: TGTGCCAGCAGCGTACTTTCGGTGGGTGGGGACAGGGTCAATGAGCAGTTCTTC
cdr3_aa: CASSVLSVGGDRVNEQFF

j_call: TRBJ2-7
v_call: TRBV14
d_call: TRBD1
clone_size: .
cdr3_nt: TGTGCCAGCAGCGAGCTAGGGACAGGGTTCTCCGAGCAGTACTTC
cdr3_aa: CASSELGTGFSEQYF

j_call: TRBJ2-1
v_call: TRBV5-1
d_call: TRBD1
clone_size: .
cdr3_nt: TGCGCCAGCAGCCGTCCGGGACAGGACTACAATGAGCAGTTCTTC
cdr3_aa: CASSRPGQDYNEQFF

j_call: TRBJ1-5
v_call: TRBV6-6
d_call: TRBD1
clone_size: .
cdr3_nt: TGTGCCAGCAGTTACGGGACAGGGAGAAGCAATCAGCCCCAGCATTTT
cdr3_aa: CASSYGTGRSNQPQHF

j_call: TRBJ2-3
v_call: TRBV7-9
d_call: TRBD2
clone_size: .
cdr3_nt: TGTGCCAGCAGAGCGGGGGCGGTAGATACGCAGTATTTT
cdr3_aa: CASRAGAVDTQYF

j_call: TRBJ1-5
v_call: TRBV7-2
d_call: .
clone_size: .
cdr3_nt: TGTGCCAGCAGCCCGGGACACCACCGTAAAAATCAGCCCCAGCATTTT
cdr3_aa: CASSPGHHRKNQPQHF

j_call: TRBJ1-2
v_call: TRBV7-8
d_call: .
clone_size: .
cdr3_nt: TGTGCCAGCAGCTTGGACAGAGACTATGGCTACACCTTC
cdr3_aa: CASSLDRDYGYTF

j_call: TRBJ2-2
v_call: TRBV7-9
d_call: .
clone_size: .
cdr3_nt: TGTGCCAGCAGCCCCAAACAAAACACCGGGGAGCTGTTTTTT
cdr3_aa: CASSPKQNTGELFF

j_call: TRBJ1-4
v_call: TRBV11-2
d_call: .
clone_size: .
cdr3_nt: TGTGCCAGCAGCTCCATTATCGGACGGAGGACAACTAATGAAAAACTGTTTTTT
cdr3_aa: CASSSIIGRRTTNEKLFF

j_call: TRBJ2-7
v_call: TRBV4-1
d_call: TRBD1
clone_size: .
cdr3_nt: TGCGCCAGCAGCCAAGACCCCAGGGGGCCTGCACCTTTCGGCGAGCAGTACTTC
cdr3_aa: CASSQDPRGPAPFGEQYF

j_call: TRBJ1-2
v_call: TRBV7-8
d_call: .
clone_size: .
cdr3_nt: TGTGCCAGCAGCTCGAGGGGTGTGGGGGGTAGGGGCAACTATGGCTACACCTTC
cdr3_aa: CASSSRGVGGRGNYGYTF

j_call: TRBJ1-1
v_call: TRBV5-8
d_call: TRBD1
clone_size: .
cdr3_nt: TGTGCCAGCAGCCACGTTCCTGCGACAGGGAGGACTGAAGCTTTCTTT
cdr3_aa: CASSHVPATGRTEAFF

j_call: TRBJ1-5
v_call: TRBV28
d_call: TRBD1
clone_size: .
cdr3_nt: TGTGCCAGCAGTCCAACAGGGGGAGTTCAGCCCCAGCATTTT
cdr3_aa: CASSPTGGVQPQHF

j_call: TRBJ1-6
v_call: TRBV28
d_call: .
clone_size: .
cdr3_nt: TGTGCCAGCAGTCGGGAGGGGAATTCACCCCTCCACTTT
cdr3_aa: CASSREGNSPLHF

j_call: TRBJ1-2
v_call: TRBV5-6
d_call: .
clone_size: .
cdr3_nt: TGTGCCAGCAGCTTGGAGAGGGTTGCGATCTATGGCTACACCTTC
cdr3_aa: CASSLERVAIYGYTF

j_call: TRBJ2-7
v_call: TRBV7-2
d_call: TRBD2
clone_size: .
cdr3_nt: TGTGCCAGCAGCTTAGAAGGTAGCGGGGTAACCTACGAGCAGTACTTC
cdr3_aa: CASSLEGSGVTYEQYF

j_call: TRBJ1-4
v_call: TRBV6-1
d_call: TRBD1
clone_size: .
cdr3_nt: TGTGCCAGCAGCAGGGACAGAATTAATGAAAAACTGTTTTTT
cdr3_aa: CASSRDRINEKLFF

j_call: TRBJ2-1
v_call: TRBV25-1
d_call: TRBD1
clone_size: .
cdr3_nt: TGTGCCAGCAGTGAGACAGGGATCAATGAGCAGTTCTTC
cdr3_aa: CASSETGINEQFF

j_call: TRBJ1-1
v_call: TRBV2
d_call: TRBD1
clone_size: .
cdr3_nt: TGTGCCAGCACCAGGGGGTACAACACTGAAGCTTTCTTT
cdr3_aa: CASTRGYNTEAFF

j_call: TRBJ1-2
v_call: TRBV11-1
d_call: .
clone_size: .
cdr3_nt: TGTGCCAGCAGCCCCCAGGGGATAGGCTATGGCTACACCTTC
cdr3_aa: CASSPQGIGYGYTF

j_call: TRBJ1-2
v_call: TRBV7-9
d_call: TRBD1
clone_size: .
cdr3_nt: TGTGCCAGCAGCCTCTCGTGGCAGGGGGCCTACGGCTACACCTTC
cdr3_aa: CASSLSWQGAYGYTF

j_call: TRBJ1-3
v_call: TRBV7-2
d_call: .
clone_size: .
cdr3_nt: TGTGCCAGCAGCCCTACCCTCTCTGGAAACACCATATATTTT
cdr3_aa: CASSPTLSGNTIYF

j_call: TRBJ2-7
v_call: TRBV28
d_call: .
clone_size: .
cdr3_nt: TGTGCCAGCAGTTTAGTGGGAGCCTACGAGCAGTACTTC
cdr3_aa: CASSLVGAYEQYF

j_call: TRBJ1-4
v_call: TRBV5-1
d_call: .
clone_size: .
cdr3_nt: TGCGCCAGCAGCCCGAGTGGCGGGGGTAATGAAAAACTGTTTTTT
cdr3_aa: CASSPSGGGNEKLFF

j_call: TRBJ1-6
v_call: TRBV7-2
d_call: TRBD1
clone_size: .
cdr3_nt: TGTGCCAGCAGCCGAGACAGGGACCTCTCGAGCTCCTATAATTCACCCCTCCACTTT
cdr3_aa: CASSRDRDLSSSYNSPLHF

j_call: TRBJ2-3
v_call: TRBV19
d_call: TRBD2
clone_size: .
cdr3_nt: TGTGCCAGTAGCCCGAAGGCTAGCGGGGGGGCCCCCCTGGCAGATACGCAGTATTTT
cdr3_aa: CASSPKASGGAPLADTQYF

j_call: TRBJ2-7
v_call: TRBV4-1
d_call: TRBD1
clone_size: .
cdr3_nt: TGCGCCAGCAGCCACAACAGGGGGCAGGAGCAGTACTTC
cdr3_aa: CASSHNRGQEQYF

j_call: TRBJ2-2
v_call: TRBV19
d_call: .
clone_size: .
cdr3_nt: TGTGCCAGTAGTGTTCAGACCGGGGAGCTGTTTTTT
cdr3_aa: CASSVQTGELFF

j_call: TRBJ1-1
v_call: TRBV18
d_call: .
clone_size: .
cdr3_nt: TGTGCCAGCTCACCACAGGAGTTGAACACTGAAGCTTTCTTT
cdr3_aa: CASSPQELNTEAFF

j_call: TRBJ1-3
v_call: TRBV18
d_call: TRBD1
clone_size: .
cdr3_nt: TGTGCCAGCTCACCGGGCACAGGGGGCTCTGGAAACACCATATATTTT
cdr3_aa: CASSPGTGGSGNTIYF

j_call: TRBJ2-7
v_call: TRBV28
d_call: TRBD1
clone_size: .
cdr3_nt: TGTGCCAGCATCAGGACCGGGACAGGGGGTCGTGAGCAGTACTTC
cdr3_aa: CASIRTGTGGREQYF

j_call: TRBJ1-2
v_call: TRBV2
d_call: .
clone_size: .
cdr3_nt: TGTGCCAGCGTGGGAGAAGTCTATGGCTACACCTTC
cdr3_aa: CASVGEVYGYTF